Below, 7 T cell receptor beta chains from the same sample are listed, as sequenced in a study of blood T cell repertoires in COVID-19. TCRdb keeps only in-frame clones here, not all; method: immunoSEQ multiplex PCR. The sample consists of 150,000 or so clones, around four fifths of them appearing once. Input material: PBMCs or T cells enriched from blood (not recorded which). The source is a man between 65 and 85 years old who had been exposed to COVID-19.

V usage is TRBV13 and J usage is TRBJ2-3; 11 bases line up with TRBD1. The CDR3 spans 17 residues. The germline V gene encodes CDR1 PRHDT and CDR2 FYEKMQ (reference sequence). The junction had 9 bases not matched to a gene; V was cut back by 5 bases and J by 2 bases. The CDR3, as DNA: TGTGCCAGCAGCCTAGATGGACAGGGGGCCTTCACAGATACGCAGTATTTT. Its protein is CASSLDGQGAFTDTQYF.

This clone was seen a few times. CDR3 bases: TGTGCCAGCAGCCCCCCCCCAGGAAACACTGAAGCTTTCTTT. This sequence encodes CASSPPPGNTEAFF. The chain joins TRBV11-1 to TRBJ1-1; D call uncertain. The CDR3 spans 14 residues. Deletions cut 5 bases from V and 2 bases from J, with 12 bases between. Germline CDR1 is SGHAT and CDR2 is FQDESV (reference sequence).

The chain is built from TRBV5-4 and TRBJ2-5; TRBD2 aligns across 9 bases. The CDR3 consists of 17 residues. Germline assignment: CDR1 SGHNT and CDR2 YYREEE (reference sequence). V shed 0 bases, J shed 2 bases, and the junction held 8 bases outside the gene matches. For the CDR3, the DNA is TGTGCCAGCAGCTTGGCCAGCGGGGGGTCCGTACAAGAGACCCAGTACTTC. It yields the protein CASSLASGGSVQETQYF.

V gene TRBV4-3 combines with J gene TRBJ2-6; D possibly corresponds to TRBD1 (5 bases). Germline values: CDR1 LGHNA, CDR2 YSLEER. The CDR3 loop spans 16 amino acids. V was pared by 0 bases and J by 7 bases, with 13 bases between. This chain's CDR3 is CASSQDLVGVANVLTF. The CDR3 DNA is TGCGCCAGCAGCCAAGATCTTGTAGGGGTAGCCAACGTCCTGACTTTC.

The chain employs TRBV5-8 and TRBJ2-7; D gene ambiguous. CDR1 is SGHTS and CDR2 is YDEGEE in the germline V gene. Trimming pared 1 base from V and 1 base from J, leaving 12 bases between. This CDR3 is 15 amino acids long. CDR3 amino acids: CASSLQRNPSYEQYF. The CDR3 DNA reads TGTGCCAGCAGCTTGCAGCGAAACCCGTCCTACGAGCAGTACTTC.

The V gene is TRBV5-1, the J gene TRBJ2-5; TRBD2 matches 8 bases. This CDR3 has 15 amino acids. V lost 3 bases and J lost 5; bases outside the gene matches: 9. CDR1 SGHRS and CDR2 YFSETQ come from the germline V gene. This CDR3 is CASSSVAGNMETQYF. CDR3 DNA sequence: TGCGCCAGCAGCTCGGTAGCGGGGAATATGGAGACCCAGTACTTC.

J is TRBJ1-2 and V is TRBV5-1; 8 nucleotides align to TRBD1. J lost 8 bases, V lost 1 base, and 7 bases had no gene match. Per the germline V gene, CDR1 is SGHRS and CDR2 is YFSETQ. The CDR3 is 14 amino acids. The CDR3 DNA is TGCGCCAGCAGCTTGCTTCAGGGGGCGGACGGCTACACCTTC. It is translated as CASSLLQGADGYTF.